The T cell receptor (beta chain) described here comes from a study of identical twins. The V gene's germline CDR1 is SGHRS and CDR2 YFSETQ. The CDR3 loop spans 15 amino acids. Trimming removed 4 bases at V and 0 bases at J, with 14 bases between. Every donor was a healthy Caucasian. Unique molecular identifiers were present on the cDNA, and a universal primer site came from template switching. TCRdb processed the 5' RACE reads anew with MiXCR; each CDR3 protein has one entry. Among over 600,000 distinct CDR3 sequences listed, approximately 21% were seen once. In this sample, this clonotype turned up a few times. The same data also went into a second study, on T cells expressing NK-cell markers. From that report: Dominant NKG2C+ clonotypes accounted for roughly 1.0-7.0% of CD8+ T cells in six donors.

The source material was PBMCs. The TCR was taken from a woman in her late teens or twenties in good health. The chain has TRBV5-1 and TRBJ2-7, with D maybe TRBD2 (6 bases). The CDR3 region is CASSVRDLSSYEQYF. The CDR3 nucleotides read TGCGCCAGCAGCGTCCGGGACTTAAGCTCCTACGAGCAGTACTTC.